These T cell receptor beta chains were read from a single sample in a study of somatic mutations in cytotoxic T cells in rheumatoid arthritis. Produced via immunoSEQ multiplex PCR; TCRdb's table is partial and in-frame only. The data contain thousands of clones, about four fifths of them seen just once; the ten biggest clones take up 55% to 75%. Source: CD8+ T cells sorted from blood, taken at a follow-up visit. The receptors were sampled from a middle-aged man with rheumatoid arthritis. The CDR3 runs from the conserved cysteine through the conserved F or W. A D gene is named only where the DNA matches it firmly. For some rows the clone size is stated as once, few or many, or as a class when expanded; others skip it.

size: few
D: NA
J: TRBJ1-1
V: TRBV27
DNA: TGTGCCAGCAGTACAGGGACGACCACTGAAGCTTTCTTT
CDR3: CASSTGTTTEAFF

size: NA
D: TRBD2
J: TRBJ2-3
V: TRBV9
DNA: TGTGCCAGCAGCTCGATAGCGGGAGGAGATGGAGATACGCAGTATTTT
CDR3: CASSSIAGGDGDTQYF

size: NA
D: NA
J: TRBJ1-1
V: TRBV13
DNA: TGTGCCAGCAGCCTCCGCGGGGGGATGTACACTGAAGCTTTCTTT
CDR3: CASSLRGGMYTEAFF

size: NA
D: NA
J: TRBJ1-1
V: TRBV9
DNA: TGTGCCAGCAGCTTGGGCCTAGCTAATGCCATGAACACTGAAGCTTTCTTT
CDR3: CASSLGLANAMNTEAFF

size: NA
D: TRBD2
J: TRBJ2-7
V: TRBV4-3
DNA: TGCGCCAGCAGCCAAGATTTACTAGCGGGAGAGTTGCACGAGCAGTACTTC
CDR3: CASSQDLLAGELHEQYF

size: NA
D: TRBD1
J: TRBJ2-7
V: TRBV27
DNA: TGTGCCAGCTTCGGACAGGATAGCTCCTACGAGCAGTACTTC
CDR3: CASFGQDSSYEQYF

size: NA
D: NA
J: TRBJ2-7
V: TRBV28
DNA: TGTGCCAGCAGTCTCACCGGGACCGTAACCTACGAGCAGTACTTC
CDR3: CASSLTGTVTYEQYF

size: NA
D: NA
J: TRBJ1-5
V: TRBV28
DNA: TGTGCCAGCAGCTTCGACAGGTACAATCAGCCCCAGCATTTT
CDR3: CASSFDRYNQPQHF

size: few
D: NA
J: TRBJ1-2
V: TRBV27
DNA: TGTGCCAGCAGTTTAGTCGCAGGGTCATATGGCTACACCTTC
CDR3: CASSLVAGSYGYTF

size: NA
D: TRBD1
J: TRBJ1-1
V: TRBV4-1
DNA: TGCGCCAGCAGCCAAGGGACAGGGATGGTTGAGGCTTTCTTT
CDR3: CASSQGTGMVEAFF

size: few
D: NA
J: TRBJ1-2
V: TRBV9
DNA: TGTGCCAGCAGCGTATCCCTGGTGGGGCCTGTCTATGGCTACACCTTC
CDR3: CASSVSLVGPVYGYTF

size: NA
D: NA
J: TRBJ2-7
V: TRBV15
DNA: TGTGCCACCAGCGGGAATAGGGGGGAGGGCCGCAACGAGCAGTACTTC
CDR3: CATSGNRGEGRNEQYF

size: NA
D: NA
J: TRBJ2-3
V: TRBV9
DNA: TGTGCCAGCAGCGTAGGTTATCCAGCTCCGCAGTATTTT
CDR3: CASSVGYPAPQYF

size: NA
D: TRBD2
J: TRBJ2-3
V: TRBV5-6
DNA: TGTGCCAGCAGCTTGGGACTAGCGGGGGTTAGTACAGATACGCAGTATTTT
CDR3: CASSLGLAGVSTDTQYF

size: NA
D: NA
J: TRBJ2-1
V: TRBV14
DNA: TGTGCCAGCAGCCCCGGCAATCACAATGAGCAGTTCTTC
CDR3: CASSPGNHNEQFF

size: NA
D: NA
J: TRBJ1-4
V: TRBV7-2
DNA: TGTGCCAGCAGCTTCAGTCCGAGGGCAACTAATGAAAAACTGTTTTTT
CDR3: CASSFSPRATNEKLFF

size: NA
D: NA
J: TRBJ2-7
V: TRBV7-8
DNA: TGTGCCAGCAGCTTGGGACTGACCCACGAGCAGTACTTC
CDR3: CASSLGLTHEQYF

size: NA
D: NA
J: TRBJ2-7
V: TRBV7-9
DNA: TGTGCCAGCGCCGTTGACAACCGGGGGACAGAACATTACGAGCAGTACTTC
CDR3: CASAVDNRGTEHYEQYF

size: NA
D: TRBD1
J: TRBJ2-2
V: TRBV27
DNA: TGTGCCAGCAGTTGGAGGGGGACAGGTGTTACCGGGGAGCTGTTTTTT
CDR3: CASSWRGTGVTGELFF

size: NA
D: TRBD1
J: TRBJ2-7
V: TRBV15
DNA: TGTGCCACCAGAGGGACAGAAGACTACGAGCAGTACTTC
CDR3: CATRGTEDYEQYF

size: NA
D: NA
J: TRBJ2-7
V: TRBV7-2
DNA: TGTGCCAGCAGCTTAGGTGGTTTGCACGAGCAGTACTTC
CDR3: CASSLGGLHEQYF

size: NA
D: TRBD2
J: TRBJ2-1
V: TRBV29-1
DNA: TGCAGCGTAGGGACTAGCGGGAGGCTCGAGCAGTTCTTC
CDR3: CSVGTSGRLEQFF

size: NA
D: TRBD2
J: TRBJ2-1
V: TRBV13
DNA: TGTGCCAGCAGCCCCGCCGGGACTAGCAGTTTAGGCAATGAGCAGTTCTTC
CDR3: CASSPAGTSSLGNEQFF

size: few
D: TRBD2
J: TRBJ2-7
V: TRBV7-8
DNA: TGTGCCAGCAGAGCCCTCGGGGGGAGCTCCTACGAGCAGTACTTC
CDR3: CASRALGGSSYEQYF

size: NA
D: TRBD2
J: TRBJ2-2
V: TRBV25-1
DNA: TGTGCCACCAAAGCCTTTTCGGGGGGGCGAACGAACACCGGGGAGCTGTTTTTT
CDR3: CATKAFSGGRTNTGELFF

size: NA
D: NA
J: TRBJ2-1
V: TRBV5-1
DNA: TGCGCCAGCAGAGGAGGGGGAGGTGGTTCCTACAATGAGCAGTTCTTC
CDR3: CASRGGGGGSYNEQFF

size: NA
D: TRBD2
J: TRBJ2-2
V: TRBV6-4
DNA: TGTGCCAGCAGTGACACTAGCGGGAGCACCGGGGAGCTGTTTTTT
CDR3: CASSDTSGSTGELFF

size: NA
D: NA
J: TRBJ2-1
V: TRBV20-1
DNA: TGCAGTTCCGGGGCTACCAGGGAGCAGTTCTTC
CDR3: CSSGATREQFF

size: NA
D: TRBD1
J: TRBJ1-4
V: TRBV7-8
DNA: TGTGCCAGCAGCTTAGCGGGGACAGGGGCAACTAATGAAAAACTGTTTTTT
CDR3: CASSLAGTGATNEKLFF

size: NA
D: NA
J: TRBJ2-7
V: TRBV27
DNA: TGTGCCAGCAGTTTAAGGGCGGGGAGGTCCTACGAGCAGTACTTC
CDR3: CASSLRAGRSYEQYF

size: NA
D: NA
J: TRBJ2-1
V: TRBV7-6
DNA: TGTGCCACCTTTGGAGGGAATGAGCAGTTCTTC
CDR3: CATFGGNEQFF

size: NA
D: NA
J: TRBJ2-7
V: TRBV7-9
DNA: TGTGCCAGCAGCTTTGTAATCGGAGGGTTTAGAGACTACGAGCAGTACTTC
CDR3: CASSFVIGGFRDYEQYF

size: medium-sized
D: NA
J: TRBJ2-7
V: TRBV21-1
DNA: TGTGCCAGCAGCAAAGATCAGGGGAGCATACACGAGCAGTACTTC
CDR3: CASSKDQGSIHEQYF

size: NA
D: NA
J: TRBJ2-1
V: TRBV9
DNA: TGTGCCAGCAGCACCCTGAAAGGGTCAGGGGCTGAGCAGTTCTTC
CDR3: CASSTLKGSGAEQFF

size: NA
D: NA
J: TRBJ2-7
V: TRBV2
DNA: TGTGCCAGCAGTATCCGGGACGACGGCCACGAGCAGTACTTC
CDR3: CASSIRDDGHEQYF

size: NA
D: NA
J: TRBJ2-3
V: TRBV27
DNA: TGTGCCAGCAGTTGGGGAACGGGGGACACAGATACGCAGTATTTT
CDR3: CASSWGTGDTDTQYF

size: NA
D: NA
J: TRBJ2-1
V: TRBV15
DNA: TGTGCCACCAGCAGAGAGGGTCTAGCAGTACCCTACAATGAGCAGTTCTTC
CDR3: CATSREGLAVPYNEQFF